The T cell receptor beta chain described here comes from a study of shared clonotypes between healthy human individuals. About the study: The composition of the donors was a couple of women and three men aged 18 to 49. Study findings and constraints: With few donors, the genetic and exposure-history diversity represented was limited. Clonotypes not shared had lower generation probabilities than those common to all four donors. Naive CD4 clonotypes were shared across several donors at 4.5% to 6%.

Trimming cost V 6 bases and J 5 bases; bases outside gene matches: 6. Germline V gives CDR1 SEHNR, CDR2 FQNEAQ (reference sequence). CDR3 size: 14 residues. About this clone: Its antigen is still unknown.

Sequencing was performed with immunoSEQ multiplex PCR; in TCRdb, only in-frame clones are kept and a portion is missing. The table has about 2.3 million clones, over 85% seen once. This chain uses TRBV7-9 with TRBJ1-4; 7 bases match TRBD1. The sample was naive CD4+ T cells from PBMCs. Subset here: CD45RA+ positively selected. The sequence was obtained from a man aged 18 to 30 in good health. Some clones in this sample may be carry-over from other donors' samples. The CDR3 protein is CASSMGQKNEKLFF. DNA of the CDR3: TGTGCCAGCAGTATGGGACAGAAAAATGAAAAACTGTTTTTT.